The 16 T cell receptor beta chains below were found in one sample sequenced in a study of spatial heterogeneity in lung cancer (dated by TCRdb to 2018 to 2020). The library was generated by 5' RACE. The sequencer was a NextSeq 500. Through fastp at Q25 and MiXCR, TCRdb rebuilt clones from the public reads, retaining in-frame beta chains. A single entry per CDR3 protein holds the most common genes and DNA from its merged rows. The sample records around 19,000 distinct CDR3 sequences, more than 5.5% of which are singletons. 3.7% of the sample rests with the top ten. Paper-wide results and their limitations: The tumor nonsynonymous mutation count correlated with the number of expanded intratumoral alpha and beta TCRs.

No antigens are known for them. The time point label here, explained by the study, means: sample taken at primary tumor resection. This specimen consisted of lung tumor tissue, obtained at surgery. The receptors stem from a female donor with early-stage non-small cell lung cancer.

This clonotype was seen many times. The V gene is TRBV29-1, the J gene TRBJ2-3; D call uncertain. Germline V CDR1 and CDR2: SQVTM, ANQGSEA. Trimming cost V 4 bases and J 8 bases, with 7 bases left between them. This CDR3 comprises 10 residues. CDR3: CSVVCVTQYF. CDR3 nucleotides: TGCAGCGTTGTATGCGTTACGCAGTATTTT.

This clonotype was seen at least ten times. This sequence joins TRBV20-1 and TRBJ2-1, with TRBD1 as a possible D gene (5 bases). The V and J ends lost 1 base and 3 bases respectively, with 10 bases between them. The CDR3 is 14 residues long. CDR1 and CDR2 from the germline V gene are DFQATT and SNEGSKA (reference sequence). CDR3 coding DNA: TGCAGTGCTAGAGCCCCGACAGACTACAATGAGCAGTTCTTC. This gives the protein CSARAPTDYNEQFF.

This clonotype was seen at least ten times. The rearrangement joins TRBV28 to TRBJ1-2; D unresolved. This CDR3 comprises 15 residues. The V gene lost 3 bases and the J gene lost 0 bases, with 11 bases spanning the gap. CDR1 and CDR2 (germline): MDHEN, SYDVKM. Here the CDR3 DNA reads TGTGCCAGCAGTTTTTACGGGAGCTCTAACTATGGCTACACCTTC. Its translation: CASSFYGSSNYGYTF.

This clonotype was seen ten or more times. DNA of the CDR3: TGCGCCAGCAGCTTAAAACAAGAGACCCAGTACTTC. As protein: CASSLKQETQYF. The chain joins TRBV5-1 to TRBJ2-5; D is unresolved. Germline CDR1 reads SGHRS; CDR2 reads YFSETQ. The CDR3 totals 12 residues. Trimming stripped 2 bases from V and 2 bases from J, with 4 bases between.

This clonotype was recorded at least ten times. The chain recombines TRBV30 with TRBJ2-1; TRBD1 agrees at 7 bases. CDR1 is GTSNPN, CDR2 SVGIG, per germline (reference sequence). The CDR3 loop spans 15 amino acids. Unmatched junction bases numbered 8, after V lost 3 bases and J lost 3 bases. CDR3 sequence: CAWSHPGTDYNEQFF. The CDR3 bases are TGTGCCTGGAGCCACCCCGGGACAGACTACAATGAGCAGTTCTTC.

This clonotype showed up many times. V is TRBV6-6 and J is TRBJ1-1; 9 bases agree with TRBD1. The CDR3 contains 15 residues. Germline CDR1 reads MNHNY; CDR2 reads SVGAGI (reference sequence). V shed 6 bases, J shed 3 bases, and the junction held 8 bases outside the gene matches. CDR3 in amino acids: CASRGTQGAHTEAFF. The CDR3 region has the DNA TGTGCCAGCAGAGGAACACAGGGGGCGCACACTGAAGCTTTCTTT.

This clonotype was counted ten times or more. The chain employs TRBV20-1 and TRBJ1-2; D may be TRBD1 (6 bases). The CDR3 sequence is 12 residues long. Trimming shortened V by 5 bases and J by 4 bases, and 11 bases separated the two germline ends. Germline CDR1 reads DFQATT; CDR2 reads SNEGSKA (reference sequence). The CDR3 DNA follows: TGCAGTGCTCTGGGGACACTCTATGGCTACACCTTC. Translating it yields CSALGTLYGYTF.

This clonotype ranks as medium-sized. The chain carries TRBV30 and TRBJ2-7; 9 nucleotides agree with TRBD1. The CDR3 has 14 amino acids. After removal of 0 bases from V and 7 bases from J, the junction contained 7 bases not matched to a gene. Germline V gene sequence: CDR1 GTSNPN, CDR2 SVGIG (reference sequence). The CDR3 nucleotides read TGTGCCTGGAGTGTTGGGACAGGGCTTCGAGAGCAGTACTTC. Its protein product is CAWSVGTGLREQYF.

This chain uses TRBV7-2 with TRBJ2-7, with D perhaps matching TRBD2 (7 bases). Germline loops: CDR1 SGHTA, CDR2 FQGNSA. The CDR3 extends over 12 amino acids. Trimming removed 6 bases at V and 4 bases at J, with 10 bases between. Here the CDR3 reads CASRGGGYEQYF. As DNA, the CDR3 is TGTGCCAGCAGGGGAGGGGGATACGAGCAGTACTTC. The full variable domain, with the rest looked up from reference TRBV7-2 and TRBJ2-7, is GAGVSQSPSNKVTEKGKDVELRCDPISGHTALYWYRQSLGQGLEFLIYFQGNSAPDKSGLPSDRFSAERTGGSVSTLTIQRTQQEDSAVYLCASRGGGYEQYFGPGTRLTVT.

This clonotype was recorded many times. The chain recombines TRBV29-1 with TRBJ2-7, with unresolved D. Germline loops: CDR1 SQVTM, CDR2 ANQGSEA. V gave up 5 bases and J gave up 10 bases, with 15 bases separating them. CDR3 length: 11 residues. Here the CDR3 reads CSVSTGYSQYF. The CDR3 bases are TGCAGCGTTAGCACCGGTTACTCACAGTACTTC.

In its sample, this clonotype was seen a few times. The chain couples TRBV5-1 to TRBJ2-5; D gene uncertain. CDR1 is SGHRS, CDR2 YFSETQ, per germline. Trimming stripped 4 bases from V and 3 bases from J, with 10 bases between. This CDR3 has 13 amino acids. The CDR3 protein is CASSPGLKETQYF. In DNA form, the CDR3 reads TGCGCCAGCAGCCCCGGATTGAAAGAGACCCAGTACTTC.

This clonotype was seen many times. The gene calls are TRBV27 and TRBJ2-1; TRBD1 agrees at 8 bases. The CDR3 spans 14 residues. Trimming took 5 bases from V and 6 from J; bases not matched to a gene: 6. CDR1 and CDR2 (germline): MNHEY, SMNVEV (reference sequence). The CDR3 bases are TGTGCCAGCAGTCCGGGACAGGTTCGCAATGAGCAGTTCTTC. The encoded protein is CASSPGQVRNEQFF.

This clonotype was observed at least ten times. V and J are TRBV7-2 and TRBJ2-5; TRBD2 matches at 9 bases. This CDR3 has 15 residues. CDR1 and CDR2 from the germline V gene are SGHTA and FQGNSA. Losses at the gene ends were 1 base for V and 7 bases for J; bases not matched to a gene: 7. The CDR3, as DNA: TGTGCCAGCAGCTTAGATTTAGCGGGAGCTGGGACCCAGTACTTC. Translation: CASSLDLAGAGTQYF.

The table lists this clonotype with many counts. The chain recombines TRBV27 with TRBJ2-2; tentative D call: TRBD2 (5 bases). In germline, CDR1 is MNHEY, CDR2 SMNVEV (reference sequence). V was pared by 4 bases and J by 1 base, with 19 bases between. The CDR3 has 18 residues. In nucleotides, the CDR3 is TGTGCCAGCAGTTATGGACTCCCCTGGGTACAGAACACCGGGGAGCTGTTTTTT. Protein: CASSYGLPWVQNTGELFF.

Many counts were recorded for this clonotype. CDR3 in amino acids: CASSQQTGAGSYEQYF. For the CDR3, the DNA is TGTGCCAGCAGCCAACAGACAGGGGCGGGATCCTACGAGCAGTACTTC. The chain uses TRBV5-5 and TRBJ2-7, with 8 positions matching TRBD1. Germline V CDR1 and CDR2: SGHKS, YYEKEE (reference sequence). Germline trimming cut 4 bases from V and 1 base from J; bases unmatched to any gene: 10. The CDR3 extends over 16 amino acids.

This clonotype has a count of ten or more. The chain joins TRBV7-6 to TRBJ2-7; 12 bases align to TRBD2. Germline-derived CDR1 and CDR2 are SGHVS and FNYEAQ. V dropped 5 bases and J dropped 2; count of bases not matched to a gene: 4. The CDR3 runs to 15 residues. This chain's CDR3 is CASSPRLAGAYEQYF. CDR3 nucleotide sequence: TGTGCCAGCAGCCCGAGACTAGCGGGAGCCTACGAGCAGTACTTC.